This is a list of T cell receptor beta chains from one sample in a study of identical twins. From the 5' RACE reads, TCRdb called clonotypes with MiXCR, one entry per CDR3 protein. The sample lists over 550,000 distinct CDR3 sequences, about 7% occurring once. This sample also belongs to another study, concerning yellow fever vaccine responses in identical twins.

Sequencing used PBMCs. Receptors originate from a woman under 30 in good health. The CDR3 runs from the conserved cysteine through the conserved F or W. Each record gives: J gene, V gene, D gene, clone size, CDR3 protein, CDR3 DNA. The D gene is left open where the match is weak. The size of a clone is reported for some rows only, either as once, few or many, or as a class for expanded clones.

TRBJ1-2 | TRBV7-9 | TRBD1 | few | CASSLEGGTVGYTF | TGTGCCAGCAGCTTAGAGGGGGGGACAGTCGGCTACACCTTC
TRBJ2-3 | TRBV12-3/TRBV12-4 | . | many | CASSLYPDTQYF | TGTGCCAGCAGTTTGTACCCAGATACGCAGTATTTT
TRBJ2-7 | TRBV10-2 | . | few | CATRGESRYEQYF | TGCGCCACCCGGGGAGAGTCGAGGTACGAGCAGTACTTC
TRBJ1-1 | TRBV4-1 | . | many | CASSQARGAVRDTEAFF | TGCGCCAGCAGCCAAGCGAGGGGGGCAGTTAGGGACACTGAAGCTTTCTTT
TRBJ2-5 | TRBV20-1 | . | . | CSASLYPAQETQYF | TGCAGTGCTTCCCTTTATCCCGCACAAGAGACCCAGTACTTC
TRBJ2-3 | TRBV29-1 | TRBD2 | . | CSVEETSGSVTDTQYF | TGCAGCGTTGAAGAAACTAGCGGGAGTGTTACAGATACGCAGTATTTT
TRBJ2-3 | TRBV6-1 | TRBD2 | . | CASSEPWGGLGQYF | TGTGCCAGCAGTGAACCGTGGGGAGGGTTGGGGCAGTATTTT
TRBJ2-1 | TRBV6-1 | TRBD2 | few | CASWGLAGHNEQFF | TGTGCCAGCTGGGGACTAGCGGGTCACAATGAGCAGTTCTTC
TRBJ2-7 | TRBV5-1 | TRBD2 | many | CASGAGVGYEQYF | TGCGCCAGTGGAGCGGGAGTGGGCTACGAGCAGTACTTC
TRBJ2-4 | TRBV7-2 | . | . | CASSLEAAKNIQYF | TGTGCCAGCAGCCTCGAGGCTGCCAAAAACATTCAGTACTTC
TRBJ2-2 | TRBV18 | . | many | CASSPPAGELFF | TGTGCCAGCTCACCACCGGCCGGGGAGCTGTTTTTT
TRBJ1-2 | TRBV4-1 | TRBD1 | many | CASSGQGGTLNYGYTF | TGCGCCAGCAGCGGACAGGGGGGCACCCTTAACTATGGCTACACCTTC
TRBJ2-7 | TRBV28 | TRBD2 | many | CASRTTSGRYEQYF | TGTGCCAGCAGGACGACTAGCGGGAGGTACGAGCAGTACTTC
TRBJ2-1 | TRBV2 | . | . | CASSDGSSYNEQFF | TGTGCCAGCAGTGACGGGAGCTCCTACAATGAGCAGTTCTTC
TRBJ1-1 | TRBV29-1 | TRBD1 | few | CSVEDFDRGAEAFF | TGCAGCGTTGAAGATTTTGACAGGGGCGCTGAAGCTTTCTTT
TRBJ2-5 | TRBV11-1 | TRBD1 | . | CASSSSATGDRGLYQETQYF | TGTGCCAGCAGCTCAAGCGCTACCGGCGACAGGGGATTGTACCAAGAGACCCAGTACTTC
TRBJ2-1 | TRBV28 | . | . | CASGKGRSSYNEQFF | TGTGCCAGCGGTAAGGGCCGCAGCTCCTACAATGAGCAGTTCTTC
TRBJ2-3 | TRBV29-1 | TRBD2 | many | CSVEDFSSGGTDTQYF | TGCAGCGTTGAAGATTTTTCTAGCGGCGGCACAGATACGCAGTATTTT
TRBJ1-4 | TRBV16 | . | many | CASSQSTRDEKLFF | TGTGCCAGCAGCCAATCGACAAGGGATGAAAAACTGTTTTTT
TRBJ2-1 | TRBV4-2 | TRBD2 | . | CASSQDARLAGGPVSYNEQFF | TGTGCCAGCAGCCAAGATGCCAGGCTAGCGGGAGGGCCGGTATCCTACAATGAGCAGTTCTTC
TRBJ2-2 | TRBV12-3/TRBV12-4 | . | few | CASRSGRAGELFF | TGTGCCAGCAGATCAGGGAGAGCCGGGGAGCTGTTTTTT
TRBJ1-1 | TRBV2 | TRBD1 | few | CASSPDRDAEAFF | TGTGCCAGCAGCCCGGACAGGGACGCTGAAGCTTTCTTT
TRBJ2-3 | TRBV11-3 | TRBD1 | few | CVSSFRDRVTDTQYF | TGTGTCAGCAGCTTCCGGGACAGGGTCACAGATACGCAGTATTTT
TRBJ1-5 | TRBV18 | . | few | CASSSSRALNQPQHF | TGTGCCAGCTCATCGAGCCGGGCCCTCAATCAGCCCCAGCATTTT
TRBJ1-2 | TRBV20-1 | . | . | CSARDDTPYGYTF | TGCAGTGCTAGAGATGACACACCCTATGGCTACACCTTC
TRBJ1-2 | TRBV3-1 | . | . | CASSQGKIPEPYGYTF | TGTGCCAGCAGCCAAGGCAAGATTCCCGAACCCTATGGCTACACCTTC
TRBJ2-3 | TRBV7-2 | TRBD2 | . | CASSIAGGGDTQYF | TGTGCCAGCAGCATAGCGGGAGGTGGAGATACGCAGTATTTT
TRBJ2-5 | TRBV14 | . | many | CASSQERGSYQETQYF | TGTGCCAGCAGCCAAGAGCGGGGATCGTACCAAGAGACCCAGTACTTC
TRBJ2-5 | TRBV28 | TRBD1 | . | CASSLPTGGGGETQYF | TGTGCCAGCAGTTTACCAACAGGGGGAGGAGGGGAGACCCAGTACTTC
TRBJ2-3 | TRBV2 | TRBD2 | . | CASSEGLETGTDTQYF | TGTGCCAGCAGTGAGGGACTAGAAACGGGCACAGATACGCAGTATTTT
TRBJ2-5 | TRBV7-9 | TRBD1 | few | CASTYWDRGSTQYF | TGTGCCAGCACCTACTGGGACAGGGGGAGTACCCAGTACTTC
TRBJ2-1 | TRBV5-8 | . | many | CASSLKGSYNEQFF | TGTGCCAGCAGCTTGAAGGGGTCCTACAATGAGCAGTTCTTC
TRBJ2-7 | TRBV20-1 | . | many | CSARDQGRREQYF | TGCAGTGCTAGAGATCAGGGTAGGCGCGAGCAGTACTTC
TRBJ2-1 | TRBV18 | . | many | CASSPPVYLEQHNEQFF | TGTGCCAGCTCACCACCGGTCTACCTTGAACAGCACAATGAGCAGTTCTTC
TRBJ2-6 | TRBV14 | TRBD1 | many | CARNGQGAESGANVLTF | TGTGCCCGAAACGGACAGGGGGCGGAATCTGGGGCCAACGTCCTGACTTTC
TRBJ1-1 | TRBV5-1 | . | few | CASSLGDITEAFF | TGCGCCAGCAGCTTGGGAGATATCACTGAAGCTTTCTTT
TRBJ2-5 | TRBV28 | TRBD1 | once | CASSLLGTVGETLYF | TGTGCCAGCAGTTTATTGGGGACAGTTGGGGAGACCCTGTACTTC
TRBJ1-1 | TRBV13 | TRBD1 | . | CASSGTGEGLRMNTEAFF | TGTGCCAGCAGTGGCACAGGGGAGGGGTTGCGGATGAACACTGAAGCTTTCTTT
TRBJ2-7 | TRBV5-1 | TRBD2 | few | CASSFSGSSNEQYF | TGCGCCAGCAGCTTTAGCGGGAGCTCGAACGAGCAGTACTTC
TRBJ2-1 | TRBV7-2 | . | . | CASSLKAATHNEQFF | TGTGCCAGCAGCTTAAAAGCGGCCACCCACAATGAGCAGTTCTTC
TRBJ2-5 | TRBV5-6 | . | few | CASSLGGGLQTETQYF | TGTGCCAGCAGCCTCGGCGGGGGCCTTCAGACAGAGACCCAGTACTTC
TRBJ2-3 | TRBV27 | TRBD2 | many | CASSHSGRNTDTQYF | TGTGCCAGCAGTCACAGCGGGAGGAACACAGATACGCAGTATTTT
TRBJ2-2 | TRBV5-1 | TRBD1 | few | CASSRGGQENTGELLF | TGCGCCAGCAGCCGAGGAGGACAGGAGAACACCGGGGAGCTGCTTTTT
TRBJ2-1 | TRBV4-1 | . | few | CASSQLRATGLRGYNEQFF | TGCGCCAGCAGCCAATTAAGGGCTACGGGGCTACGGGGCTACAATGAGCAGTTCTTC
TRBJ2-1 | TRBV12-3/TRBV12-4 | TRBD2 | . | CASSGWTSSNEQFF | TGTGCCAGCAGTGGTTGGACTAGCAGCAATGAGCAGTTCTTC
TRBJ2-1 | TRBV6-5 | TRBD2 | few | CASKLLAEQFF | TGTGCCAGCAAACTACTAGCGGAGCAGTTCTTC
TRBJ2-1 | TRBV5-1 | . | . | CASSPRRTPGYNEQFF | TGCGCCAGCAGCCCACGACGGACCCCGGGGTACAATGAGCAGTTCTTC
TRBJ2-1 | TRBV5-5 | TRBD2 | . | CASSLGGSRHNEQFF | TGTGCCAGCAGCTTGGGCGGGAGCCGCCACAATGAGCAGTTCTTC
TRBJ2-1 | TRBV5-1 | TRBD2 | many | CASSLRTSGRAFDNEQFF | TGCGCCAGCAGCTTGAGGACTAGCGGGAGGGCCTTCGACAATGAGCAGTTCTTC
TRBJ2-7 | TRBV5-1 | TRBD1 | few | CASSLASNRGYVNGYEQYF | TGCGCCAGCAGCTTGGCCAGTAACAGGGGGTACGTAAACGGGTACGAGCAGTACTTC
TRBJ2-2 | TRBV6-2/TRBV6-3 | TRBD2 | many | CASRPGGGELFF | TGTGCCAGCAGACCGGGAGGCGGGGAGCTGTTTTTT
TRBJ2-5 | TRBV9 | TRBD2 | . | CASSVSASGRGQETQYF | TGTGCCAGCAGCGTATCGGCTAGCGGGAGGGGACAAGAGACCCAGTACTTC
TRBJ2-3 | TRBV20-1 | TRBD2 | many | CSAPGLAGGRADTQYF | TGCAGTGCTCCTGGACTAGCGGGGGGCCGGGCAGATACGCAGTATTTT
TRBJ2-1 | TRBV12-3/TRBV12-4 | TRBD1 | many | CASGMGQGVYNEQFF | TGTGCCAGCGGGATGGGACAGGGTGTTTACAATGAGCAGTTCTTC
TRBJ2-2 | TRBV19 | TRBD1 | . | CATPGQGSNTGELFF | TGTGCCACACCGGGACAGGGAAGTAACACCGGGGAGCTGTTTTTT
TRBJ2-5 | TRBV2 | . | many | CASSTVGAAYQETQYF | TGTGCCAGCAGTACGGTGGGGGCCGCATACCAAGAGACCCAGTACTTC